The 9 T cell receptor beta chains below were found in one sample sequenced in a study of patients and donors after allogeneic stem cell transplantation. MiXCR, run by TCRdb on the RT-PCR reads, gives a single entry per CDR3 protein. The table lists 410,000 or so distinct CDR3 sequences, roughly 16% of them singletons. The sequencing input was blood, either unsorted or a sorted T cell fraction (not recorded which). These receptor sequences come from a human donor who was either an allogeneic HSCT recipient or a stem cell or donor lymphocyte infusion donor (not recorded which). It is not recorded whose cells these are; they may come from a transplant donor.

This clonotype was found a few times. This sequence joins TRBV20-1 and TRBJ1-5, with 9 nucleotides matching TRBD1. Unmatched junction bases numbered 10, after V lost 6 bases and J lost 4 bases. Germline CDR1 and CDR2: DFQATT and SNEGSKA (reference sequence). The CDR3 has 15 amino acids. The CDR3 loop is CSARGLGTGNQPQHF. CDR3 in DNA: TGCAGTGCCCGGGGACTCGGGACAGGGAATCAGCCCCAGCATTTT.

This clonotype has ten or more counts. The chain uses TRBV25-1 and TRBJ2-7; 8 bases align to TRBD2. Germline CDR1 MGHDK, CDR2 SYGVNS. After removal of 2 bases from V and 3 bases from J, the junction contained 6 bases not matched to a gene. CDR3 length: 15 residues. The CDR3: CASSEMSGSYYEQYF. Here the CDR3 DNA reads TGTGCCAGCAGTGAAATGAGCGGGAGCTACTACGAGCAGTACTTC.

This clonotype was counted between two and nine times. The V call is TRBV19, the J call TRBJ1-1; 7 bases align to TRBD1. Germline V gene sequence: CDR1 LNHDA, CDR2 SQIVND (reference sequence). The CDR3 runs 16 residues. Trimming took 0 bases from V and 5 from J; bases not matched to a gene: 9. CDR3 amino acids: CASSIDPRGPVTEAFF. Here the CDR3 DNA reads TGTGCCAGTAGTATAGATCCAAGGGGGCCGGTGACTGAAGCTTTCTTT. Combining the CDR3 with reference TRBV19 and TRBJ1-1 gives the whole variable domain DGGITQSPKYLFRKEGQNVTLSCEQNLNHDAMYWYRQDPGQGLRLIYYSQIVNDFQKGDIAEGYSVSREKKESFPLTVTSAQKNPTAFYLCASSIDPRGPVTEAFFGQGTRLTVV.

The rearrangement links TRBV27 to TRBJ2-1; 13 positions agree with TRBD2. Germline V lookup: CDR1 MNHEY, CDR2 SMNVEV (reference sequence). The CDR3 length is 18 residues. Losses at the gene ends were 5 bases for V and 3 bases for J; bases not matched to a gene: 10. CDR3 amino acids: CASSPRPRLAGGYNEQFF. As DNA, the CDR3 is TGTGCCAGCAGTCCTCGACCCCGACTAGCGGGGGGCTACAATGAGCAGTTCTTC.

CDR3 sequence: CSARDGGHNTEAFF. The CDR3 coding sequence is TGCAGTGCTAGAGACGGGGGGCATAACACTGAAGCTTTCTTT. The rearrangement joins TRBV20-1 to TRBJ1-1; TRBD1 might be the D (6 bases). Germline-derived CDR1 and CDR2 are DFQATT and SNEGSKA (reference sequence). The CDR3 extends over 14 amino acids. Deletions cut 0 bases from V and 2 bases from J, with 10 bases between.

J is TRBJ1-3 and V is TRBV20-1; tentative D call: TRBD1 (6 bases). Between the trimmed V and J ends, which lost 3 bases and 4 bases, there was a span of 7 bases. Germline lookup yields CDR1 DFQATT and CDR2 SNEGSKA (reference sequence). The CDR3 sequence is 12 residues long. DNA for the CDR3: TGCAGTGCTAGGGACAGAGGAAACACCATATATTTT. Translating gives CSARDRGNTIYF.

The CDR3 region has the DNA TGTGCCAGCAGCCCTAAGTTGTCGGCGACGAGCTCCTACGAGCAGTACTTC. Its translation: CASSPKLSATSSYEQYF. The rearrangement uses TRBV5-5 and TRBJ2-7, with D hard to call. This CDR3 is 17 amino acids long. CDR1 is SGHKS and CDR2 is YYEKEE in the germline V gene (reference sequence). Between the trimmed V and J ends, which lost 4 bases and 0 bases, there was a span of 20 bases.

This clonotype turned up a few times. Here the CDR3 reads CASSLGTGGKAFF. The CDR3 nucleotides read TGTGCCAGCAGCTTGGGGACAGGGGGGAAAGCTTTCTTT. The chain carries TRBV5-8 and TRBJ1-1; 10 nucleotides match TRBD1. This CDR3 contains 13 residues. Germline V CDR1 and CDR2: SGHTS, YDEGEE. V gave up 0 bases and J gave up 9 bases; unmatched junction bases: 2.

J is TRBJ1-1 and V is TRBV6-1, with D perhaps TRBD1 (5 bases). This CDR3 contains 14 residues. Trimming took off 5 bases at V and 7 bases at J, with 17 bases between the two ends. Germline values: CDR1 MNHNS, CDR2 SASEGT. CDR3 in amino acids: CASSRDSPWGEAFF. The CDR3 nucleotides are TGTGCCAGCAGTCGGGACTCCCCTTGGGGTGAAGCTTTCTTT.